The 12 T cell receptor beta chains presented below share a single source sample, sequenced in a study of T cells after yellow fever vaccination. TCRdb re-called the 5' RACE reads through MiXCR, storing one row per CDR3 protein. Of about 330,000 distinct CDR3 sequences in the sample, about 4% were seen once. Sample: PBMCs, taken 5 days after the yellow fever booster vaccination. These receptors originate from a man aged 18 to 29 who received the YFV17D yellow fever vaccine.

This clonotype was counted a few times. The gene calls are TRBV5-1 and TRBJ2-2; D remains unclear. This CDR3 spans 16 amino acids. V dropped 0 bases and J dropped 3 bases, with 12 bases sitting between them. In germline, CDR1 is SGHRS, CDR2 YFSETQ. The CDR3 here is CASSLGVTQDTGELFF. The CDR3 DNA sequence: TGCGCCAGCAGCTTGGGGGTAACACAAGACACCGGGGAGCTGTTTTTT. The full variable domain, with the rest looked up from reference TRBV5-1 and TRBJ2-2, is KAGVTQTPRYLIKTRGQQVTLSCSPISGHRSVSWYQQTPGQGLQFLFEYFSETQRNKGNFPGRFSGRQFSNSRSEMNVSTLELGDSALYLCASSLGVTQDTGELFFGEGSRLTVL.

This clonotype was observed at least ten times. CDR3: CASSGTGIGANVLTF. The CDR3 DNA follows: TGTGCCAGCAGCGGTACAGGGATTGGGGCCAACGTCCTGACTTTC. The V gene is TRBV6-5, the J gene TRBJ2-6, with D possibly being TRBD1 (6 bases). V dropped 6 bases and J dropped 3 bases, with 12 bases sitting between them. The length of the CDR3 is 15 residues. The V gene's germline CDR1 is MNHEY and CDR2 SVGAGI.

In its sample, this clonotype was seen a few times. V is TRBV12-5 and J is TRBJ1-6; D perhaps matches TRBD1 (6 bases). The V and J ends lost 7 bases and 9 bases respectively, with 16 bases between them. Germline V gene lookup returns CDR1 LGHNT and CDR2 FRNRAP. The CDR3 runs to 14 residues. CDR3 bases: TGTGCTAGTGCCCAGGGGAATTCGGCTTCACCCCTCCACTTT. Translated: CASAQGNSASPLHF. Complete variable domain (other parts from reference TRBV12-5 and TRBJ1-6): DARVTQTPRHKVTEMGQEVTMRCQPILGHNTVFWYRQTMMQGLELLAYFRNRAPLDDSGMPKDRFSAEMPDATLATLKIQPSEPRDSAVYFCASAQGNSASPLHFGNGTRLTVT.

The chain carries TRBV29-1 and TRBJ1-5; 8 bases agree with TRBD1. J lost 2 bases, V lost 6 bases, and 3 bases had no gene match. The CDR3 has 13 amino acids. The germline V gene has CDR1 SQVTM and CDR2 ANQGSEA. DNA for the CDR3: TGCAGCGTGCAGGGGGCGGGCAATCAGCCCCAGCATTTT. It specifies CSVQGAGNQPQHF.

This chain links TRBV7-8 with TRBJ2-7; D possibly corresponds to TRBD1 (6 bases). The V end was cut by 1 base, the J end by 5 bases, with 9 bases between. Per germline, CDR1 SGHVS and CDR2 FQNEAQ. The CDR3 length is 13 residues. The CDR3 sequence is CASSLDRVNEQYV. The CDR3 region has the DNA TGTGCCAGCAGCTTAGACAGGGTGAACGAGCAGTACGTC.

The chain links TRBV18 to TRBJ1-1; 7 bases align to TRBD1. V was pared by 3 bases and J by 1 base, with 5 bases of the junction left unmatched. Germline V gene sequence: CDR1 KGHSH, CDR2 LQKENI. The CDR3 runs to 15 residues. The CDR3 region is CASSPGGQRNTEAFF. The CDR3, as DNA: TGTGCCAGCTCACCTGGGGGACAGAGGAACACTGAAGCTTTCTTT.

This chain uses TRBV6-5 with TRBJ1-1, with D uncertain. There are 15 residues in the CDR3. Germline V gives CDR1 MNHEY, CDR2 SVGAGI. Deletions cut 4 bases from V and 0 bases from J, with 12 bases between. The CDR3 nucleotides are TGTGCCAGCAGTTTGGGAGCCCGCATGAACACTGAAGCTTTCTTT. Translation gives CASSLGARMNTEAFF.

In nucleotides, the CDR3 is TGCGCCAGCAGCCAAGACGGGGCCGGGCTTACCAAAAACATTCAGTACTTC. It codes for CASSQDGAGLTKNIQYF. This sequence joins TRBV4-3 and TRBJ2-4; D may correspond to TRBD1 or TRBD2 (5 bases each). The CDR3 totals 17 residues. Germline values: CDR1 LGHNA, CDR2 YSLEER. Trimming took off 0 bases at V and 2 bases at J, with 14 bases between the two ends.

In nucleotides, the CDR3 is TGTGCCAGCAGTTTAGCGCTGAGGGGCGAGCAGTACGTC. This gives the protein CASSLALRGEQYV. The chain joins TRBV12-3 or TRBV12-4 to TRBJ2-7; D is possibly TRBD1 or TRBD2 (5 bases each). The CDR3 is 13 amino acids. V lost 0 bases and J 6 bases, leaving 9 bases between the germline ends.

CDR3 sequence reads: CASSLGTGVYEQYF. The CDR3 DNA reads TGTGCCAGCAGTTTAGGGACAGGGGTCTACGAGCAGTACTTC. The rearrangement joins TRBV28 to TRBJ2-7; 10 bases fit TRBD1. This CDR3 spans 14 amino acids. CDR1 and CDR2 (germline): MDHEN, SYDVKM. J lost 3 bases, V lost 2 bases, and 1 base had no gene match.

In its sample, this clonotype was seen a few times. The chain is built from TRBV7-8 and TRBJ2-1; no clear D. Trimming removed 0 bases at V and 3 bases at J, with 6 bases between. The CDR3 length is 14 residues. Looked up from germline, CDR1 is SGHVS and CDR2 is FQNEAQ. DNA for the CDR3: TGTGCCAGCAGCTTAGCCGTCCTCTACAATGAGCAGTTCTTC. It is translated as CASSLAVLYNEQFF.

The chain recombines TRBV10-2 with TRBJ2-7, with 7 bases identical to TRBD1. V gave up 6 bases and J gave up 3 bases; unmatched junction bases: 2. Germline V gene data show CDR1 as WSHSY and CDR2 as SAAADI. The CDR3 length is 12 residues. The CDR3 DNA follows: TGCGCCAGCAGGGACAGGCTCTACGAGCAGTACTTC. Encoded protein: CASRDRLYEQYF.